Given below is one T cell receptor (beta chain) in context. V lost 0 bases and J 4 bases, leaving 4 bases between the germline ends. Per the germline V gene, CDR1 is SGHTA and CDR2 is FQGNSA. This CDR3 spans 12 amino acids. This record comes from a study of Ad26.COV2.S vaccination and SARS-CoV-2 variants. Treatment meaning: some 20 received Ad26.COV2.S at low or high dose, single or two shots; 5 received placebo; per-sample allocation not given. All samples were drawn on day 63, counting from the first vaccine or placebo injection. Spike of the Wuhan-strain SARS-CoV-2 was expressed by an Ad26 vector, which formed the vaccine. This table comes from immunoSEQ multiplex PCR, and its TCRdb copy is limited to in-frame clones, with some not included. This sample has hundreds of thousands of clones, with 83% found just once.

The V gene is TRBV7-2, the J gene TRBJ2-7; D not resolved. Source: peripheral blood, taken in a trial of Ad26.COV2.S vaccine versus placebo. This TCR was recovered from a person between 18 and 65 years old who received the Ad26.COV2.S COVID-19 vaccine or a placebo. The CDR3 nucleotides are TGTGCCAGCAGCTTAGCGCGGTACGAGCAGTACTTC. Translation: CASSLARYEQYF.